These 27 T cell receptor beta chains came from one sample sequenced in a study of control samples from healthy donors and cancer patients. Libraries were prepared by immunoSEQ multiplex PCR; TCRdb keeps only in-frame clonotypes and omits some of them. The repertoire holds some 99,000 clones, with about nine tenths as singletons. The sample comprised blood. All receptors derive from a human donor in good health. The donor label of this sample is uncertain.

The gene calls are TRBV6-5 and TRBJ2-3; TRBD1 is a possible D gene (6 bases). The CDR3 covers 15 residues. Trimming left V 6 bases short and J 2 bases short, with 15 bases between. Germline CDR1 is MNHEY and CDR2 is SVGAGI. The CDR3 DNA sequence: TGTGCCAGCAGCCTAACTCAGGGGTTCACAGATACGCAGTATTTT. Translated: CASSLTQGFTDTQYF.

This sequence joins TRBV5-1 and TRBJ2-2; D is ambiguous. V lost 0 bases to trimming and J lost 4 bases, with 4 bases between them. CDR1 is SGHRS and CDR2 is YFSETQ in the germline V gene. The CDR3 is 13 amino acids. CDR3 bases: TGCGCCAGCAGCTTGGATGCCACCGGGGAGCTGTTTTTT. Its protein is CASSLDATGELFF.

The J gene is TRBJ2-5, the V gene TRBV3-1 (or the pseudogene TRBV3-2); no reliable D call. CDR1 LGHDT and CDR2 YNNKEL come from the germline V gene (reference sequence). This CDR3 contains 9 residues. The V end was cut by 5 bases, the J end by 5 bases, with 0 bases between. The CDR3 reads CASSETQYF. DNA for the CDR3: TGTGCCAGCAGCGAGACCCAGTACTTC.

The CDR3 loop is CASSFLTDTQYF. The DNA of the CDR3 is TGTGCCAGCAGTTTTCTCACAGATACGCAGTATTTT. This chain joins TRBV12-3 or TRBV12-4 and TRBJ2-3; D not resolved. The V end was cut by 3 bases, the J end by 2 bases, with 3 bases between. The CDR3 length is 12 residues.

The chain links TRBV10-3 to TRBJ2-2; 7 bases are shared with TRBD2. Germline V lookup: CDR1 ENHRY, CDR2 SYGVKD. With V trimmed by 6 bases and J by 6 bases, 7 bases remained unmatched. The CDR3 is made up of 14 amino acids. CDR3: CAISLGGTAGELFF. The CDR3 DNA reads TGTGCCATCAGCCTGGGGGGGACCGCCGGGGAGCTGTTTTTT.

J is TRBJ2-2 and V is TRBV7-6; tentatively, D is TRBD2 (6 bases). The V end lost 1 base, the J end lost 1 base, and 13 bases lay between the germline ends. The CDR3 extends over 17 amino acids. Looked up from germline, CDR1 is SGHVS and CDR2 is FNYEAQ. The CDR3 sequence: CASSLDHPGLNTGELFF. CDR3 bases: TGTGCCAGCAGCTTAGATCACCCGGGACTGAACACCGGGGAGCTGTTTTTT.

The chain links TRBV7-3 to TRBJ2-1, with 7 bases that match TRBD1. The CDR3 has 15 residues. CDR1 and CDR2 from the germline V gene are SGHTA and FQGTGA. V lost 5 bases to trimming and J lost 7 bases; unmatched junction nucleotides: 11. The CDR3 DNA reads TGTGCCAGCAGCCAAGGGATAACAGGGGCTAATGAGCAGTTCTTC. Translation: CASSQGITGANEQFF.

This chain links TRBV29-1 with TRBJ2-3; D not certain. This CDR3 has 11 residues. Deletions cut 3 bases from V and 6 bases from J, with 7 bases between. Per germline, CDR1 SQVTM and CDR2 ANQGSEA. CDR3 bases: TGCAGCGTTGATTTGGCGGATACGCAGTATTTT. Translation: CSVDLADTQYF.

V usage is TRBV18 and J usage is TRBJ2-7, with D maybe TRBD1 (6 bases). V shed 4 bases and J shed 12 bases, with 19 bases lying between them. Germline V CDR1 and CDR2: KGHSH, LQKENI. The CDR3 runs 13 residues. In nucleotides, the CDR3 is TGTGCCAGCTCACGAATGGACAGAGATCCTTTGTACTTC. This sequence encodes CASSRMDRDPLYF. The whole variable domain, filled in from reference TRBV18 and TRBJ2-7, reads NAGVMQNPRHLVRRRGQEARLRCSPMKGHSHVYWYRQLPEEGLKFMVYLQKENIIDESGMPKERFSAEFPKEGPSILRIQQVVRGDSAAYFCASSRMDRDPLYFGPGTRLTVT.

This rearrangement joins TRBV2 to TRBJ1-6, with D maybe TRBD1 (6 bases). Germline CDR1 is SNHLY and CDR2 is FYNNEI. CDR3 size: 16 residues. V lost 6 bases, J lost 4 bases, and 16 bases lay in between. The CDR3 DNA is TGTGCCAGCAGGGCGGATACAGGGAGGTATAATTCACCCCTCCACTTT. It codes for CASRADTGRYNSPLHF. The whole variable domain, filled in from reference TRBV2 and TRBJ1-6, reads EPEVTQTPSHQVTQMGQEVILRCVPISNHLYFYWYRQILGQKVEFLVSFYNNEISEKSEIFDDQFSVERPDGSNFTLKIRSTKLEDSAMYFCASRADTGRYNSPLHFGNGTRLTVT.

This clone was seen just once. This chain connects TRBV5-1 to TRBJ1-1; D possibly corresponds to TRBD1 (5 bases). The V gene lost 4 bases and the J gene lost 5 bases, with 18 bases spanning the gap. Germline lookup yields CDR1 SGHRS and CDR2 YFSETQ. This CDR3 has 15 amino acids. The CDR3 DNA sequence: TGCGCCAGCAGCCCCCTCAGGGCTGGCGGGACTGAAGCTTTCTTT. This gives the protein CASSPLRAGGTEAFF. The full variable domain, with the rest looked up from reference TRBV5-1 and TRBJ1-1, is KAGVTQTPRYLIKTRGQQVTLSCSPISGHRSVSWYQQTPGQGLQFLFEYFSETQRNKGNFPGRFSGRQFSNSRSEMNVSTLELGDSALYLCASSPLRAGGTEAFFGQGTRLTVV.

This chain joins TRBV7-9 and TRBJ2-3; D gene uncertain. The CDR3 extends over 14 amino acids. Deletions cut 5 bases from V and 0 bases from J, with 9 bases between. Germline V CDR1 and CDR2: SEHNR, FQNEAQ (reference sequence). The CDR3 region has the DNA TGTGCCAGCAGCCCCCAAAGCAGCACAGATACGCAGTATTTT. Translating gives CASSPQSSTDTQYF.

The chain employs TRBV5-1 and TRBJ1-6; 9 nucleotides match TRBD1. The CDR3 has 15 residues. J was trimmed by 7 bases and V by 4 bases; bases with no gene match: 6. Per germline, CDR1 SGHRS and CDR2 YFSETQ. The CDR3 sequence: CASSTGQGRNSPLHF. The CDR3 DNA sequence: TGCGCCAGCAGCACGGGACAGGGAAGAAATTCACCCCTCCACTTT.

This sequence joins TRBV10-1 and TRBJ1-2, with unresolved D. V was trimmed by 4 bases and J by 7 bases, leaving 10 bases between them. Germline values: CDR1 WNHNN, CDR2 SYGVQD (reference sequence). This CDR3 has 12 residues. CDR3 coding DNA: TGCGCCAGCAGTGCCGGGAGAAGTGGCTACACCTTC. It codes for CASSAGRSGYTF.

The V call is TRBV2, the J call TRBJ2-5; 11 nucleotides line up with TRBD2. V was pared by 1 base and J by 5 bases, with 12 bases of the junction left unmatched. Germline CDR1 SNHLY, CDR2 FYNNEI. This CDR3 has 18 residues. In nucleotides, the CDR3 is TGTGCCAGCAGTGAAGGGGTAGCGGGGGGGCCGGGGGTGGAGACCCAGTACTTC. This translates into CASSEGVAGGPGVETQYF.

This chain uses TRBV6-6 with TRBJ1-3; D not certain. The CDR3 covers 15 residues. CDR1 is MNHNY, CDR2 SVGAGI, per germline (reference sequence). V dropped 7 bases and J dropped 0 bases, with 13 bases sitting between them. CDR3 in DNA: TGTGCCAGCATCATAGGGCCTATCTCTGGAAACACCATATATTTT. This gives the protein CASIIGPISGNTIYF.

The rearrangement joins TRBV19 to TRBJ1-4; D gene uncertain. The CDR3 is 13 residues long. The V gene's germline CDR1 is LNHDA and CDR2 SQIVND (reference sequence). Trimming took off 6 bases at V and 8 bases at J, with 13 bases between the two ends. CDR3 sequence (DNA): TGTGCCAGTAGAAAAGTTCCGGGGGAAAAACTGTTTTTT. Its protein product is CASRKVPGEKLFF.

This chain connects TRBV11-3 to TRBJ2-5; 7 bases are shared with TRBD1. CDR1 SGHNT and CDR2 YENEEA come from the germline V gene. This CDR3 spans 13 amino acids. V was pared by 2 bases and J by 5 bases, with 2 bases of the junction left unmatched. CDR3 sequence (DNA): TGTGCCAGCAGCTTACGACAGGGTGAGACCCAGTACTTC. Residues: CASSLRQGETQYF.

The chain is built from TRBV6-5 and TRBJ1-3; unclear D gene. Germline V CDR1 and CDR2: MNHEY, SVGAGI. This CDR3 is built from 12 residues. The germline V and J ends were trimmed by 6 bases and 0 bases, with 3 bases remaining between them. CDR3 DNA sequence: TGTGCCAGCAGAGACTCTGGAAACACCATATATTTT. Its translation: CASRDSGNTIYF.

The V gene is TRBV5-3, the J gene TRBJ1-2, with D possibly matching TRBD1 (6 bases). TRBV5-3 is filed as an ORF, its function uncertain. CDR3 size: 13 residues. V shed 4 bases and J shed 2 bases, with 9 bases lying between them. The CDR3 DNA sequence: TGTGCCAGAAGCAGAACAGGGAACTATGGCTACACCTTC. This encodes CARSRTGNYGYTF.

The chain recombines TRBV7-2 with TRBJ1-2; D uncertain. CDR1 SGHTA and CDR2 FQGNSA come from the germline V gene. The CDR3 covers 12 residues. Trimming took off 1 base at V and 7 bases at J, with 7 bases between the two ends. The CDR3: CASSLVGGGYTF. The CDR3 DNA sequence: TGTGCCAGCAGCTTAGTTGGAGGTGGCTACACCTTC.

CDR3 protein: CASSLLPNEQFF. In DNA, the CDR3 is TGTGCCAGCAGTCTTCTCCCCAATGAGCAGTTCTTC. V usage is TRBV6-5 and J usage is TRBJ2-1; no definite D call. With 5 bases removed from V and 6 bases from J, the gap between germline ends came to 8 bases. The CDR3 has 12 residues. In germline, CDR1 is MNHEY, CDR2 SVGAGI.

CDR3 nucleotides: TGTGCCAGCAGCACTCAGGGGGCCGGGAACACTGAAGCTTTCTTT. This codes for CASSTQGAGNTEAFF. The V and J genes are TRBV6-2 or TRBV6-3 and TRBJ1-1; 8 nucleotides align to TRBD1. V lost 6 bases to trimming and J lost 1 base; unmatched junction nucleotides: 7. The germline V gene encodes CDR1 MNHEY and CDR2 SVGEGT. The CDR3 has 15 residues.

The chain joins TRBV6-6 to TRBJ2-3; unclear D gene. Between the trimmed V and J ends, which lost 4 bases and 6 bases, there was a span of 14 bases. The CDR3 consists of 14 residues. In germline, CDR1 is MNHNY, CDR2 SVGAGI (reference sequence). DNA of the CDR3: TGTGCCAGCAGTTTCCGTCCCGGCTCGGATACGCAGTATTTT. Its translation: CASSFRPGSDTQYF.

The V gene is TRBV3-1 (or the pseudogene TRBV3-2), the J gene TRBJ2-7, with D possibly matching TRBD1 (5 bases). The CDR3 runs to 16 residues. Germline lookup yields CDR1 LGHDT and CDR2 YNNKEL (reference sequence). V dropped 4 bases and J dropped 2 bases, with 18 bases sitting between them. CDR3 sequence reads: CASSLGHGLSPYEQYF. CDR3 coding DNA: TGTGCCAGCAGCCTAGGACATGGATTGAGTCCCTACGAGCAGTACTTC.

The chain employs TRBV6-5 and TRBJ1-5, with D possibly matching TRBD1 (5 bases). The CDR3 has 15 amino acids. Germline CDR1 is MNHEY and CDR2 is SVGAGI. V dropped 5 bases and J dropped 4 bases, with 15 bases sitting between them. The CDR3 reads CASSRQDSFNQPQHF. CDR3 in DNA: TGTGCCAGCAGTAGACAAGACAGTTTTAATCAGCCCCAGCATTTT.

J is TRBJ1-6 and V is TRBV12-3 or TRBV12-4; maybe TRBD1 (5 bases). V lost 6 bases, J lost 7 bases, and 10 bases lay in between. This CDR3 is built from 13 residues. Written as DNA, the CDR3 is TGTGCCAGCAGGGGACTAGGGAATTCACCCCTCCACTTT. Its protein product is CASRGLGNSPLHF.